A single sample gave rise to the 8 T cell receptor beta chains below, sequenced in a study of CD8 T cells in ankylosing spondylitis. A single record per CDR3 protein comes from TCRdb applying MiXCR to the 5' RACE reads. The sample shows about 140,000 distinct CDR3 sequences, 30% to 40% of them seen only once. Input material: synovial fluid, either unsorted or a sorted T cell fraction (not recorded which). The receptor source for this set is a male donor with ankylosing spondylitis.

This clonotype was found a few times. The genes are TRBV12-3 or TRBV12-4 and TRBJ1-1; 7 nucleotides agree with TRBD1. The CDR3 is made up of 13 amino acids. Trimming removed 1 base from V and 6 bases from J; junction bases left unmatched: 2. CDR3 residues: CASSLGQGAEAFF. DNA of the CDR3: TGTGCCAGCAGTTTAGGACAGGGCGCTGAAGCTTTCTTT.

J is TRBJ2-2 and V is TRBV27, with 9 positions matching TRBD2. Germline V CDR1 and CDR2: MNHEY, SMNVEV (reference sequence). There are 15 residues in the CDR3. The trim removed 4 bases at V and 2 bases at J, leaving 2 bases unmatched. CDR3 DNA sequence: TGTGCCAGCAGTTCTAGCGGGAAAAACACCGGGGAGCTGTTTTTT. This gives the protein CASSSSGKNTGELFF.

The chain recombines TRBV6-1 with TRBJ2-3, with 9 bases fitting TRBD1. In germline, CDR1 is MNHNS, CDR2 SASEGT. The ends lost 7 bases at V and 6 bases at J; junction bases unmatched: 14. This CDR3 is 16 amino acids long. CDR3 sequence reads: CASTKQDRGIVDTQYF. The CDR3 DNA sequence: TGTGCCAGCACTAAACAAGACAGGGGGATTGTGGATACGCAGTATTTT.

The J gene is TRBJ2-2, the V gene TRBV24-1, with TRBD2 matching over 11 bases. In germline, CDR1 is KGHDR, CDR2 SFDVKD. This CDR3 has 17 amino acids. V was pared by 5 bases and J by 6 bases, with 10 bases of the junction left unmatched. CDR3 in amino acids: CATSVDASGRTAGELFF. The CDR3 nucleotides read TGTGCCACCAGTGTCGACGCTAGCGGGAGGACAGCCGGGGAGCTGTTTTTT.

This clonotype turned up a few times. The chain employs TRBV11-2 and TRBJ2-5, with D uncertain. V lost 4 bases and J lost 2, with 14 bases in between. This CDR3 spans 15 amino acids. Per germline, CDR1 SGHAT and CDR2 FQNNGV. The CDR3 region is CASSSPKVKQETQYF. The CDR3 DNA reads TGTGCCAGCAGCTCCCCCAAAGTTAAACAAGAGACCCAGTACTTC. Complete variable domain (other parts from reference TRBV11-2 and TRBJ2-5): EAGVAQSPRYKIIEKRQSVAFWCNPISGHATLYWYQQILGQGPKLLIQFQNNGVVDDSQLPKDRFSAERLKGVDSTLKIQPAKLEDSAVYLCASSSPKVKQETQYFGPGTRLLVL.

Many counts were recorded for this clonotype. The chain recombines TRBV20-1 with TRBJ2-5, with 8 bases fitting TRBD1. This CDR3 has 17 amino acids. Per germline, CDR1 DFQATT and CDR2 SNEGSKA (reference sequence). J lost 2 bases, V lost 5 bases, and 16 bases had no gene match. The DNA of the CDR3 is TGCAGTGCTGCTGGACAGGGAAGTTTGGAGCAGCAAGAGACCCAGTACTTC. It yields the protein CSAAGQGSLEQQETQYF.

V usage is TRBV28 and J usage is TRBJ1-5; possibly TRBD1 for D (6 bases). V lost 3 bases and J lost 0, with 15 bases in between. The CDR3 totals 17 residues. The germline gives CDR1 MDHEN, CDR2 SYDVKM. As DNA, the CDR3 is TGTGCCAGCAGTTTCGGTGGACAGTCACATAGCAATCAGCCCCAGCATTTT. Its translation is CASSFGGQSHSNQPQHF.

This clonotype has at least ten counts. The chain combines TRBV7-9 with TRBJ2-1; 10 nucleotides line up with TRBD2. The CDR3 is 17 residues long. J gave up 3 bases and V 1 base, and 6 bases lay outside the gene matches. From germline, CDR1 is SEHNR and CDR2 FQNEAQ (reference sequence). In DNA, the CDR3 is TGTGCCAGCAGCTTAGTGATAGCGGGAGGAGTCTACAATGAGCAGTTCTTC. It translates to CASSLVIAGGVYNEQFF.